This entry features one T cell receptor beta chain sequence. What it recognizes is unknown. This specimen belongs to a study of cytomegalovirus exposure and HLA in healthy donors. Trimming took 1 base from V and 5 from J, leaving 14 bases between them. Germline CDR1 is SGHVS and CDR2 is FQNEAQ. The CDR3 has 15 residues. General study points: In vitro, three CMV-associated chains proved specific for CMV antigens. According to the study, approximately 150 TCR beta chains were cytomegalovirus-associated. Cytomegalovirus status was reportedly diagnosed by the classifier with high specificity and sensitivity.

The repertoire was sequenced with immunoSEQ multiplex PCR; TCRdb's copy has only in-frame clones and lacks some. Of fewer than 250,000 clones detected, 65% to 85% appear once; the ten largest clones hold around an eighth. The receptor was isolated from a woman in her 30s in good health and CMV-seropositive. The chain uses TRBV7-8 and TRBJ1-2; possible D gene TRBD1, 5 bases. The sample was PBMCs. In DNA, the CDR3 is TGTGCCAGCAGCTTAGGGGGGACGTTTGAGTATGGCTACACCTTC. Protein: CASSLGGTFEYGYTF.